These 30 T cell receptor delta chains originate from one sample sequenced in a study of gamma-delta chains in newborns, infants, children. TCRdb reanalysed the reads via CATT. The table lists approximately 2,500 delta-chain clones, around 0.99% of them singletons. The specimen was blood. The source is a child who was a newborn, infant or young child, either healthy, febrile or measles-vaccinated (not recorded which).

This clone was counted only a few times. With only one base between it and a far larger clone, this is likely a read error. The sample has other DNA sequences that encode this CDR3 too. J is TRDJ3 and V is TRDV2; D is perhaps TRDD3 (5 bases). Germline V lookup: CDR1 GEAIGNYY, CDR2 EKD. This CDR3 contains 16 residues. Here the CDR3 DNA reads TGTGCCTGTGACACCATGGGATCCTGGGATACCCGACAGATGTTTTTC. Protein: CACDTMGSWDTRQMFF.

In its sample, this clone was seen a few times. One base separates it from a far larger clone, so it is likely a read error. In the same sample, other DNA sequences code for this CDR3. The CDR3 DNA reads as TGTGCCTGTGACACCGGGACCTGGGGGATAGGCGCATGGGACACCCGACAGATGTTTTTC. As protein: CACDTGTWGIGAWDTRQMFF. The chain is built from TRDV2 and TRDJ3; TRDD3 matches 10 bases. CDR1 and CDR2 from the germline V gene are GEAIGNYY and EKD. The length of the CDR3 is 20 residues. Germline trimming cut 0 bases from V and 4 bases from J; bases unmatched to any gene: 11.

Concerning this clone itself: With a far larger clone one base away, a read error is the likely cause. The same CDR3 is also encoded by other DNA sequences in this sample. CDR3 sequence (DNA): TGTGCCTGTGACACAATGTACTGGGGGGCGAGCTCCTGGGACACCCGACAGATGTTTTTC. It codes for CACDTMYWGASSWDTRQMFF. The rearrangement uses TRDV2 and TRDJ3, with 8 bases lining up with TRDD3. CDR1 and CDR2 (germline): GEAIGNYY, EKD. CDR3 size: 20 residues. V trimming: 1 base; J trimming: 0 bases; junction bases outside the gene matches: 10.

Relative to its sample, this clone is medium-sized (0.01 to 0.1%). Being one base from a much bigger clone, this may be a read error. The CDR3 sequence: CACDTVGGYWDTRQVFF. The CDR3 DNA sequence: TGTGCCTGTGACACCGTCGGGGGATACTGGGACACCCGACAGGTGTTTTTC. The chain uses TRDV2 and TRDJ3, with TRDD3 matching 9 bases. This CDR3 is built from 17 residues. Germline CDR1 is GEAIGNYY and CDR2 is EKD.

This clone is deemed medium-sized. A much more abundant neighbour one base away suggests this may be a read error. The chain has TRDV2 and TRDJ1, with 8 bases fitting TRDD3. This CDR3 comprises 14 residues. Germline CDR1 reads GEAIGNYY; CDR2 reads EKD. This CDR3 is CARDILGDTDKLIF. The CDR3 bases are TGTGCCCGTGACATACTGGGGGACACCGATAAACTCATCTTT.

This clone was counted between two and nine times. TCRdb's protein, taken from a much larger clone, differs from this DNA's translation at residue 4, likely owing to a read error; the protein displayed comes from the DNA. The chain links TRDV2 to TRDJ3; 9 bases align to TRDD3. Per the germline V gene, CDR1 is GEAIGNYY and CDR2 is EKD. The CDR3 has 18 residues. The CDR3 nucleotides are TGTGCCTGTGGCACCGTTGGGGGATACTCCTGGGACACCCGACAGATGTTTTTC. This codes for CACGTVGGYSWDTRQMFF.

This clone is large. The identical CDR3 is also encoded by other nucleotide sequences in the sample. J is TRDJ2 and V is TRDV2; 9 bases match TRDD3. The CDR3 extends over 15 amino acids. Germline lookup yields CDR1 GEAIGNYY and CDR2 EKD. V shed 1 base, J shed 6 bases, and the junction held 5 bases outside the gene matches. In DNA, the CDR3 is TGTGCCTGTGACACGTGGGGGATAAGGGCAGCACAACTCTTCTTT. Protein: CACDTWGIRAAQLFF.

This clone occurred a few times. This DNA translates differently at residue 8 from the TCRdb protein, which is that of a much larger clone; a read error is likely, and the protein shown is the DNA's own translation. V gene TRDV2 combines with J gene TRDJ3; D gene unclear. Trimming removed 0 bases from V and 0 bases from J, with 17 bases in between. This CDR3 is 20 amino acids long. Per germline, CDR1 GEAIGNYY and CDR2 EKD. The CDR3 spells CACDTVEEYLSSWDTRQMFF. In DNA, the CDR3 is TGTGCCTGTGACACCGTTGAGGAATACTTAAGCTCCTGGGACACCCGACAGATGTTTTTC.

Note on this clone: The TCRdb protein comes from a much larger clone and disagrees with this DNA's translation at residue 9, likely due to a read error; the protein given here is derived from the DNA. CDR3 region: CACDTVLGYTRSWDTRQMFF. The CDR3 DNA reads TGTGCCTGTGACACCGTACTGGGGTATACCCGCTCCTGGGACACCCGACAGATGTTTTTC. V is TRDV2 and J is TRDJ3; 7 bases line up with TRDD3. Unmatched junction bases numbered 10, after V lost 0 bases and J lost 0 bases. The CDR3 has 20 amino acids. In germline, CDR1 is GEAIGNYY, CDR2 EKD.

This clone was seen repeatedly, ten times or more. One base separates it from a far larger clone, so it is likely a read error. V usage is TRDV2 and J usage is TRDJ3; weak D call: TRDD3 (6 bases). With 2 bases removed from V and 2 bases from J, the gap between germline ends came to 15 bases. This CDR3 is 18 amino acids long. Germline V gene lookup returns CDR1 GEAIGNYY and CDR2 EKD. CDR3 sequence (DNA): TGTGCCTGTGACAAGTTAGGATACCGCCCCTGGGACACCCGACAGATGTTTTTC. It is translated as CACDKLGYRPWDTRQMFF.

With regard to this clone: Given a far larger clone just one base away, this is likely a sequencing read error. This sample also contains other DNA sequences that code for the same CDR3. The chain has TRDV2 and TRDJ1; 11 positions match TRDD3. Germline V gene data show CDR1 as GEAIGNYY and CDR2 as EKD. J was trimmed by 8 bases and V by 7 bases; bases with no gene match: 11. This CDR3 contains 14 residues. Written as DNA, the CDR3 is TGTGCCTGCGACGTACTGGGGGATAAGAACAAACTCATCTTT. Translating gives CACDVLGDKNKLIF.

This clone was seen more than once but under ten times. A far larger clone lies a single base away; this is likely a read error. At the DNA level, this CDR3 is encoded by other sequences in the same sample as well. The rearrangement links TRDV2 to TRDJ3, with D perhaps matching TRDD3 (6 bases). The V gene's germline CDR1 is GEAIGNYY and CDR2 EKD. CDR3 size: 18 residues. The CDR3 here is CACDKLGYRSWDTRQMFF. DNA of the CDR3: TGTGCGTGTGACAAGTTAGGATACCGCTCCTGGGACACCCGACAGATGTTTTTC.

This clone was seen a handful of times. This DNA's translation differs at residue 19 from TCRdb's protein, which comes from a much larger clone; a read error is likely, and the protein shown is translated from the DNA. The chain recombines TRDV2 with TRDJ1; 8 bases agree with TRDD3. The CDR3 loop spans 21 amino acids. Germline CDR1 GEAIGNYY, CDR2 EKD. The CDR3 protein is CACDTVALPAGDKRDTDKPIF. The CDR3 DNA follows: TGTGCCTGTGACACCGTGGCCCTCCCGGCGGGGGATAAAAGGGACACCGATAAACCCATCTTT.

This clone was seen more than once but under ten times. TCRdb's entry gives the protein of a much larger clone, which mismatches this DNA's translation at residue 19, likely from a read error; the protein reported here is translated from the DNA. The rearrangement uses TRDV2 and TRDJ3, with 12 bases fitting TRDD3. The CDR3 loop spans 21 amino acids. In germline, CDR1 is GEAIGNYY, CDR2 EKD. The chain's CDR3 is CACDTAYGWGIRSWDTRQRFF. The CDR3 DNA follows: TGTGCCTGTGACACCGCTTATGGCTGGGGGATACGCTCCTGGGACACCCGACAGAGGTTTTTC.

This clone was observed a handful of times. TCRdb has a much larger clone's protein, which differs at residue 8 from the translation of this DNA, likely because of a read error; what is shown is the protein translated from the DNA. V and J are TRDV2 and TRDJ3; a possible D gene is TRDD3 (5 bases). Trimming pared 0 bases from V and 3 bases from J, leaving 11 bases between. This CDR3 is 17 amino acids long. In germline, CDR1 is GEAIGNYY, CDR2 EKD. DNA for the CDR3: TGTGCCTGTGACACCGTCGGGGAATACTGGGACACCCGACAGATGTTTTTC. This codes for CACDTVGEYWDTRQMFF.

The chain joins TRDV1 to TRDJ1; 8 bases agree with TRDD3. The germline CDR1 and CDR2 sequences are TSWWSYY and QGS. The CDR3 has 16 residues. The J segment lost 2 bases and the V segment lost 6 bases, leaving 11 bases of the junction unmatched. CDR3 amino acids: CALGPTQGILTDKLIF. The CDR3 nucleotides are TGTGCTCTTGGACCCACCCAGGGGATACTTACCGATAAACTCATCTTT.

Of note for this clone: This probably arose from a read error, given a far larger clone one base away. Distinct nucleotide sequences in the sample also encode this CDR3. This chain links TRDV2 with TRDJ3; 13 bases are a match to TRDD3. This CDR3 has 19 residues. CDR1 and CDR2 from the germline V gene are GEAIGNYY and EKD. CDR3 protein: CACDRVLGDTRWDTRQMFF. In DNA form, the CDR3 reads TGTGCCTGTGACAGGGTACTGGGGGATACGCGGTGGGACACCCGGCAGATGTTTTTC.

As regards this clone: TCRdb attributes to this sequence the protein of a much larger clone, which differs from the DNA translation at residue 13; a read error is likely, and the protein displayed is translated from the DNA. The chain has TRDV2 and TRDJ3; 9 bases are shared with TRDD3. There are 18 residues in the CDR3. The germline CDR1 and CDR2 sequences are GEAIGNYY and EKD. The CDR3 reads CACDILGESSWDIRQMFF. In DNA, the CDR3 is TGTGCCTGTGACATACTGGGGGAGAGCTCCTGGGACATCCGACAGATGTTTTTC.

Comments on this clone: TCRdb records a much larger clone's protein for this DNA, with a difference at residue 8 that likely arises from a read error; the protein given is the translation of the DNA. The same CDR3 is also encoded by other DNA sequences in this sample. The CDR3 spells CACDTVGVSSWDTRQMFF. The CDR3 region has the DNA TGTGCCTGTGACACCGTGGGGGTTAGCTCCTGGGACACCCGACAGATGTTTTTC. The chain has TRDV2 and TRDJ3, with D maybe TRDD3 (6 bases). The CDR3 has 18 amino acids. Germline V gene sequence: CDR1 GEAIGNYY, CDR2 EKD. V lost 0 bases and J lost 0, with 11 bases in between.

To note about this clone: A read error is the likely source, as a far larger clone sits one nucleotide away. This same CDR3 is encoded by further DNA sequences in the sample. The gene calls are TRDV2 and TRDJ3; perhaps TRDD3 as D (5 bases). Germline loops: CDR1 GEAIGNYY, CDR2 EKD. This CDR3 has 17 residues. The CDR3 loop reads CACDTVWDERDTRQMFF. The CDR3 nucleotides are TGTGCCTGTGACACCGTCTGGGATGAGCGGGACACACGACAGATGTTTTTC.

This clone was detected many times. TCRdb's protein, taken from a much larger clone, differs from this DNA's translation at residue 6, likely owing to a read error; the protein displayed comes from the DNA. V usage is TRDV2 and J usage is TRDJ2; 8 bases map to TRDD3. In germline, CDR1 is GEAIGNYY, CDR2 EKD. V was clipped by 0 bases and J by 5 bases; unmatched bases: 1. This CDR3 is built from 14 residues. Here the CDR3 reads CACDTRGITAQLFF. The CDR3 coding sequence is TGTGCCTGTGACACCCGGGGGATAACAGCACAACTCTTCTTT.

Remarks on this clone: This probably arose from a read error, given a far larger clone one base away. Other DNA sequences in this specimen translate into the identical CDR3. V is TRDV2 and J is TRDJ3, with a tentative D call TRDD3 (6 bases). V dropped 3 bases and J dropped 0 bases, with 11 bases sitting between them. Germline CDR1 GEAIGNYY, CDR2 EKD. CDR3 size: 17 residues. For the CDR3, the DNA is TGTGCCTGTGACGTACTGGGTGACTCCTGGGACACCCGACAGATGTTTTTC. Translating gives CACDVLGDSWDTRQMFF.

A word on this clone: The protein in TCRdb stems from a much larger clone and differs at residue 12 from this DNA's translation, likely a read error; here the protein is translated from the DNA. The V call is TRDV2, the J call TRDJ3; a weak D match, TRDD3 (5 bases). The CDR3 length is 16 residues. Germline values: CDR1 GEAIGNYY, CDR2 EKD. The CDR3 protein is CACDTMGSWDTLQMFF. DNA for the CDR3: TGTGCCTGTGACACCATGGGATCCTGGGACACCCTACAGATGTTTTTC.

This clone was counted ten times or more. This probably arose from a read error, given a far larger clone one base away. The chain employs TRDV2 and TRDJ3; the match to TRDD3 covers 10 bases. Germline assignment: CDR1 GEAIGNYY and CDR2 EKD. The CDR3 is made up of 20 amino acids. CDR3 DNA sequence: TGTGCCTGTGACACCGGGACCTGGGGGATAGGCGCCTGGGGCACCCGACAGATGTTTTTC. It translates to CACDTGTWGIGAWGTRQMFF.

This clone has a handful of counts. This likely reflects a read error, since a far larger clone is one base away. Different DNA sequences within this sample yield the same CDR3. The chain couples TRDV2 to TRDJ1; TRDD3 matches 7 bases. The CDR3 has 15 residues. Germline V lookup: CDR1 GEAIGNYY, CDR2 EKD. V lost 4 bases to trimming and J lost 0 bases; unmatched junction nucleotides: 7. The DNA of the CDR3 is TGTGCCTGTGATGGACTAGGGGATAACACCGATAAACTCATCTTT. This sequence encodes CACDGLGDNTDKLIF.

This clone came up a few times. This likely traces to a read error, being one base from a far larger clone. Distinct nucleotide sequences in the sample also encode this CDR3. V usage is TRDV2 and J usage is TRDJ3; TRDD3 matches at 12 bases. Germline V gene data show CDR1 as GEAIGNYY and CDR2 as EKD. The CDR3 runs to 19 residues. J was trimmed by 2 bases and V by 4 bases; bases with no gene match: 8. CDR3: CACDTVLGDTTWDTRQMFF. In DNA form, the CDR3 reads TGTGCCTGTGATACCGTACTGGGGGATACCACCTGGGACACCCGACAGATGTTTTTC.

Of note for this clone: A far larger clone is off by one base, so a read error is likely. The same CDR3 also results from other DNA sequences found in this sample. V and J are TRDV2 and TRDJ1, with TRDD3 matching 13 bases. The CDR3 length is 17 residues. Germline CDR1 reads GEAIGNYY; CDR2 reads EKD. CDR3 DNA sequence: TGTGCCTGTGACATACTGGGGGATACGCGAAACACCGACAAACTCATCTTT. Translating gives CACDILGDTRNTDKLIF.

There are a few counts of this clone. A read error is the likely source, as a far larger clone sits one nucleotide away. Additional DNA sequences in this sample encode the identical CDR3. The rearrangement links TRDV2 to TRDJ3; 9 bases fit TRDD3. With 3 bases clipped from V and 0 bases from J, the junction kept 11 bases outside the gene matches. In germline, CDR1 is GEAIGNYY, CDR2 EKD. The CDR3 has 20 amino acids. The CDR3 sequence: CACDPATGGPSSWDTRQMFF. CDR3 in DNA: TGTGCCTGTGACCCGGCCACTGGGGGACCGAGCTCCTGGGACACCCGACAGATGTTTTTC.

This clone appeared a few times. This chain links TRDV2 with TRDJ1, with 8 bases lining up with TRDD3. J gave up 0 bases and V 3 bases, and 5 bases lay outside the gene matches. This CDR3 has 15 residues. Per germline, CDR1 GEAIGNYY and CDR2 EKD. Written as DNA, the CDR3 is TGTGCCTGTGACCCCTTACTGGGGGACACCGATAAACTCATCTTT. Its translation is CACDPLLGDTDKLIF.

As to this clone: The protein TCRdb gives is from a much larger clone and does not agree with this DNA's translation at residue 4, likely a read error; the protein shown here comes from the DNA. The chain employs TRDV2 and TRDJ3; 11 bases align to TRDD3. CDR1 is GEAIGNYY, CDR2 EKD, per germline. The CDR3 extends over 18 amino acids. The CDR3: CACNTVLGDTWDTRQMFF. CDR3 nucleotides: TGTGCCTGTAACACCGTACTGGGGGATACCTGGGACACCCGACAGATGTTTTTC.